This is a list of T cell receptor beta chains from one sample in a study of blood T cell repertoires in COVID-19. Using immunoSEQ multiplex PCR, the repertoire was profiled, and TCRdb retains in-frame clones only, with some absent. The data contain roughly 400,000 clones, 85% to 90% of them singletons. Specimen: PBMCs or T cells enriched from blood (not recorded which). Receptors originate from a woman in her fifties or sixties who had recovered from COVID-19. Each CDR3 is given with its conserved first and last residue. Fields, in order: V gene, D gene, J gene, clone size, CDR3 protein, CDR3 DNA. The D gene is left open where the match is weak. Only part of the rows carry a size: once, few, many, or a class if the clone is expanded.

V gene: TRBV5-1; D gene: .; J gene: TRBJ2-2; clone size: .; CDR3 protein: CASGTGGPSGELFF; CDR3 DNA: TGCGCCAGCGGAACGGGGGGCCCCTCCGGGGAGCTGTTTTTT
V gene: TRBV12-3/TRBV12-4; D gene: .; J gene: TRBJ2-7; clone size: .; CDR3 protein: CATRRSPQDEQYF; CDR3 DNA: TGTGCCACAAGACGATCCCCCCAGGACGAGCAGTACTTC
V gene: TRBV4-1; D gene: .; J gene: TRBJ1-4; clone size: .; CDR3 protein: CASSQDRGTRNEKLFF; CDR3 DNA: TGCGCCAGCAGCCAAGATCGTGGGACTCGGAATGAAAAACTGTTTTTT
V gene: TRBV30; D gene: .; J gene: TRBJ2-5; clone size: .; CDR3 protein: CAWSRGQETQYF; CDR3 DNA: TGTGCCTGGTCACGGGGCCAAGAGACCCAGTACTTC
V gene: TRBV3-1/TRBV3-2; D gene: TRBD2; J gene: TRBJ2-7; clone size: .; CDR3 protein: CASSQDFHLVASGTSGVEQYF; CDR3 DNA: TGTGCCAGCAGCCAAGATTTTCATTTGGTCGCCTCCGGGACTAGCGGGGTTGAGCAGTACTTC
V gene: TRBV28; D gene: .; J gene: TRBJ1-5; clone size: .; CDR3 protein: CASSFIREGNQPQHF; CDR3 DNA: TGTGCCAGCAGTTTCATCAGGGAAGGAAATCAGCCCCAGCATTTT
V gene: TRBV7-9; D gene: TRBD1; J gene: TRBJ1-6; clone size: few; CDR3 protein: CASRYGQGDNSPLHF; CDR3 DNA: TGTGCCAGCAGATATGGACAGGGAGATAATTCACCCCTCCACTTT
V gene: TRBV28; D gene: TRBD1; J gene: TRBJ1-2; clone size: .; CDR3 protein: CASRGQTTGYGYTF; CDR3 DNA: TGTGCCAGCCGGGGACAGACGACTGGCTATGGCTACACCTTC
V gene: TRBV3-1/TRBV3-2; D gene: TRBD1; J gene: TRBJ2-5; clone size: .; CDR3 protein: CASSLQPPGQGMETQYF; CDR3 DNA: TGTGCCAGCAGCCTGCAGCCCCCGGGACAGGGGATGGAGACCCAGTACTTC
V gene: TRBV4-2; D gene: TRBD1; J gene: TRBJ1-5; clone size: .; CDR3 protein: CASSRTGDVDQPQHF; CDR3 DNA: TGTGCCAGCAGCCGTACAGGGGACGTGGATCAGCCCCAGCATTTT
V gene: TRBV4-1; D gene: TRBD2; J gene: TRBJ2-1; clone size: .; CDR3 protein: CASSQEAPRGSSYNEQFF; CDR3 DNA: TGCGCCAGCAGCCAAGAAGCTCCGCGGGGGTCCTCCTACAATGAGCAGTTCTTC
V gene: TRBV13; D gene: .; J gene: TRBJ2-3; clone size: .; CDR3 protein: CASSLEDRPRTDTQYF; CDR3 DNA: TGTGCCAGCAGCTTAGAAGACAGGCCCCGCACAGATACGCAGTATTTT
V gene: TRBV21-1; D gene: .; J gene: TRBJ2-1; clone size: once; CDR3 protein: CANVLQFF; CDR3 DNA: TGTGCAAATGTATTGCAGTTCTTC
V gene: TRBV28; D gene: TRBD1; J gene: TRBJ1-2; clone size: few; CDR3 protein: CASTGPGGTF; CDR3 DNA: TGTGCCAGCACTGGGCCAGGGGGCACCTTC
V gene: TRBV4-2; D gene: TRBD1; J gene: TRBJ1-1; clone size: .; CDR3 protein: CASSQVGGAGGMNTEAFF; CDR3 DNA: TGTGCCAGCAGCCAAGTTGGAGGGGCAGGGGGGATGAACACTGAAGCTTTCTTT
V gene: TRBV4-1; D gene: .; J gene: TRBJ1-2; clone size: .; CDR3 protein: CASSQQTGLNYGYTF; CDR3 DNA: TGCGCCAGCAGCCAACAGACAGGCTTAAACTATGGCTACACCTTC
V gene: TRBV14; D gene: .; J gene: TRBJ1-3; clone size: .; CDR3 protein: CASSPAGSGNTIYF; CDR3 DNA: TGTGCCAGCAGCCCCGCAGGCTCTGGAAACACCATATATTTT
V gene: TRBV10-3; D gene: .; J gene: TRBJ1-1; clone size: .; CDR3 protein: CAISVSGEAFF; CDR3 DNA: TGTGCCATCAGTGTGAGCGGTGAAGCTTTCTTT
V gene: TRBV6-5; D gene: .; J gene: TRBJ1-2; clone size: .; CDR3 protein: CASIPTGNYGYTF; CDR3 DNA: TGTGCCAGCATCCCGACGGGGAACTATGGCTACACCTTC
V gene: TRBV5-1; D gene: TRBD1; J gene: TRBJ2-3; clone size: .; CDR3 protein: CASSLSDRVTDTQYF; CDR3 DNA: TGCGCCAGCAGCTTAAGTGACAGGGTCACAGATACGCAGTATTTT
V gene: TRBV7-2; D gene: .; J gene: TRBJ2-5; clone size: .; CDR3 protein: CASSPDQETQYF; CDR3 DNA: TGTGCCAGCAGCCCGGACCAAGAGACCCAGTACTTC
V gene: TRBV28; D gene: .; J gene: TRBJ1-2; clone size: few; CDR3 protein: CASRQTGGNYGYTF; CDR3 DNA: TGTGCCAGCAGGCAAACCGGGGGTAACTATGGCTACACCTTC
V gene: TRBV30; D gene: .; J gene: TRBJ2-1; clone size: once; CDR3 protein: CAWSEGGSPYNEQFF; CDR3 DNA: TGTGCCTGGAGTGAGGGGGGGTCCCCCTACAATGAGCAGTTCTTC
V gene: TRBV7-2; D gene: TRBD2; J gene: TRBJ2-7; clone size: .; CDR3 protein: CASSLARAGDSSYEQYF; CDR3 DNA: TGTGCCAGCAGCCTGGCGCGCGCGGGGGATAGCTCCTACGAGCAGTACTTC
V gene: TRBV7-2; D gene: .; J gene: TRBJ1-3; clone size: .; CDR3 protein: CASSLDAGLGNTIYF; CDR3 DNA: TGTGCCAGCAGCTTGGACGCGGGGCTAGGAAACACCATATATTTT
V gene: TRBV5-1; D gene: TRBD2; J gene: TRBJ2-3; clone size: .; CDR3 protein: CASSLRGRTSLDTQYF; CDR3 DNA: TGCGCCAGCAGCTTGCGCGGGAGGACCAGTTTAGATACGCAGTATTTT
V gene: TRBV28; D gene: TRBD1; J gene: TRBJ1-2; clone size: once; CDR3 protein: CASSHDRVDYGYTF; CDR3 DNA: TGTGCCAGCAGTCATGACAGGGTCGACTATGGCTACACCTTC
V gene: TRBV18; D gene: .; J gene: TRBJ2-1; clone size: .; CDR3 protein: CASSRGYNEQFF; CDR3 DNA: TGTGCCAGCTCCCGAGGTTACAATGAGCAGTTCTTC
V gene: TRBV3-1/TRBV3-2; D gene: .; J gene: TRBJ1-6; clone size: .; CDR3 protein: CASSRSIYNSPLHF; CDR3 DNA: TGTGCCAGCAGCCGTAGTATTTATAATTCACCCCTCCACTTT
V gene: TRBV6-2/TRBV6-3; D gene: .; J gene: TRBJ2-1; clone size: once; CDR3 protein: CASSYEVFSSYNEQFF; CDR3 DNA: TGTGCCAGCAGTTACGAAGTATTCAGCTCCTACAATGAGCAGTTCTTC
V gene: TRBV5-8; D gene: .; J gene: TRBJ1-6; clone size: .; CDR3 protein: CASSLFRDILNSPLHF; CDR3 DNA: TGTGCCAGCAGCTTGTTCCGGGACATCCTCAATTCACCCCTCCACTTT
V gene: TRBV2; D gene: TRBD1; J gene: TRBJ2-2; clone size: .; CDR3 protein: CASRRDSANTGELFF; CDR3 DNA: TGTGCCAGCAGAAGGGACAGCGCAAACACCGGGGAGCTGTTTTTT
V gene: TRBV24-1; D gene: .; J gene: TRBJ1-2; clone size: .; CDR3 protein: CATSEPMTGFGYTF; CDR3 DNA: TGTGCCACCAGTGAGCCTATGACAGGCTTTGGCTACACCTTC
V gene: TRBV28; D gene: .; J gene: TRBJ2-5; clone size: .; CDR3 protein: CASSLSGGTRETQYF; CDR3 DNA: TGTGCCAGCAGTTTATCAGGGGGGACCAGGGAGACCCAGTACTTC